This entry lists 14 T cell receptor beta chains sequenced from one sample in a study of metastatic and nonmetastatic thyroid tumors. Thyroid surgery was performed in patients who had received no treatment beforehand. TCRdb recomputed clones from the PCR reads via MiXCR. This table holds approximately 12,000 clones, roughly 31% found once. Sample: tumor tissue. These receptors were taken from a male donor with papillary thyroid cancer or a benign thyroid nodule (not recorded which). Some clones in this sample may be carry-over from other donors' samples.

The chain couples TRBV19 to TRBJ2-7; the D is unclear. The CDR3 totals 14 residues. With 3 bases removed from V and 0 bases from J, the gap between germline ends came to 9 bases. The V gene's germline CDR1 is LNHDA and CDR2 SQIVND (reference sequence). The CDR3 sequence: CASSMERLSYEQYF. DNA of the CDR3: TGTGCCAGTAGTATGGAACGACTCTCCTACGAGCAGTACTTC.

This clone was seen only a few times. The rearrangement links TRBV19 to TRBJ2-1; D unclear. Germline CDR1 reads LNHDA; CDR2 reads SQIVND (reference sequence). Trimming took off 4 bases at V and 8 bases at J, with 15 bases between the two ends. This CDR3 is 14 amino acids long. The CDR3 DNA reads TGTGCCAGTAGTAACAGACCCGGTCGGGATGAGCAGTTCTTC. This sequence encodes CASSNRPGRDEQFF. Looking up the rest from reference TRBV19 and TRBJ2-1 gives the full variable domain: DGGITQSPKYLFRKEGQNVTLSCEQNLNHDAMYWYRQDPGQGLRLIYYSQIVNDFQKGDIAEGYSVSREKKESFPLTVTSAQKNPTAFYLCASSNRPGRDEQFFGPGTRLTVL.

The J gene is TRBJ2-7, the V gene TRBV7-2, with 7 bases lining up with TRBD1. CDR1 is SGHTA and CDR2 is FQGNSA in the germline V gene. J gave up 3 bases and V 3 bases, and 5 bases lay outside the gene matches. The CDR3 runs 14 residues. CDR3 nucleotides: TGTGCCAGCAGCTTGGACAGGTGGGACTACGAGCAGTACTTC. It specifies CASSLDRWDYEQYF.

Judged by abundance, this clone is medium-sized. The chain carries TRBV20-1 and TRBJ1-6; D unclear. The CDR3 runs 16 residues. Germline CDR1 DFQATT, CDR2 SNEGSKA (reference sequence). The germline V and J ends were trimmed by 0 bases and 4 bases, with 13 bases remaining between them. The CDR3 is CSARESPQPYNSPLHF. DNA for the CDR3: TGCAGTGCTAGAGAGTCCCCACAGCCTTATAATTCACCCCTCCACTTT.

The J gene is TRBJ1-1, the V gene TRBV2; D remains unclear. From germline, CDR1 is SNHLY and CDR2 FYNNEI. Trimming removed 5 bases from V and 0 bases from J, with 10 bases in between. CDR3 size: 14 residues. Here the CDR3 reads CASSTRWLNTEAFF. The CDR3 DNA sequence: TGTGCCAGCAGTACGAGGTGGCTGAACACTGAAGCTTTCTTT.

Remarks on this clone: One end of the junction does not line up with germline, which may come from a read error. The chain couples TRBV7-2 to TRBJ2-7; D remains ambiguous. The CDR3 is made up of 14 amino acids. Germline assignment: CDR1 SGHTA and CDR2 FQGNSA. CDR3 amino acids: CVSSLVGSSYEQYF. As DNA, the CDR3 is TGTGTCAGCAGCTTAGTTGGCAGCTCCTACGAGCAGTACTTC.

Turning to this clone: The missing conserved phenylalanine or tryptophan at the end of this CDR3 makes a read error likely. The chain joins TRBV20-1 to TRBJ2-1; 9 nucleotides line up with TRBD2. This CDR3 spans 15 amino acids. Germline-derived CDR1 and CDR2 are DFQATT and SNEGSKA (reference sequence). In DNA, the CDR3 is TGCAGTCCTAGTCGAGCCAGCGGGAGGCCCAATGAGCAGTTCAGC. Translating it yields CSPSRASGRPNEQFS.

The chain couples TRBV6-5 to TRBJ2-3; D not certain. V shed 4 bases and J shed 6 bases, with 11 bases lying between them. The germline V gene has CDR1 MNHEY and CDR2 SVGAGI. The length of the CDR3 is 13 residues. In DNA, the CDR3 is TGTGCCAGCAGTTGTTGGGTCGTGGATACGCAGTATTTT. Protein product: CASSCWVVDTQYF.

This clone has a count of ten or more. The rearrangement joins TRBV19 to TRBJ2-7, with D perhaps matching TRBD1 or TRBD2 (5 bases each). Trimming left V 6 bases short and J 0 bases short, with 18 bases between. CDR3 size: 16 residues. CDR1 is LNHDA, CDR2 SQIVND, per germline (reference sequence). CDR3 residues: CASSISGTVSSYEQYF. The CDR3 region has the DNA TGTGCCAGTAGCATATCCGGGACCGTGAGCTCCTACGAGCAGTACTTC.

A few counts support this clone. The V gene is TRBV6-1, the J gene TRBJ2-2, with 12 bases identical to TRBD2. V shed 6 bases and J 5 bases; nucleotides not matched to a gene: 4. CDR3 size: 15 residues. Germline lookup yields CDR1 MNHNS and CDR2 SASEGT. The CDR3 reads CASSSGTSGTGELFF. As DNA, the CDR3 is TGTGCCAGCAGCTCCGGGACTAGCGGGACCGGGGAGCTGTTTTTT.

In its sample, this clone was seen many times. This chain connects TRBV7-9 to TRBJ2-1, with TRBD1 matching over 7 bases. The junction had 4 bases not matched to a gene; V was cut back by 2 bases and J by 6 bases. This CDR3 has 14 amino acids. CDR1 and CDR2 (germline): SEHNR, FQNEAQ (reference sequence). The CDR3 nucleotides read TGTGCCAGCAGCTTAAGAAGGGGGCCCAATGAGCAGTTCTTC. Its protein product is CASSLRRGPNEQFF.

The table lists this clone with many counts. The rearrangement uses TRBV4-1 and TRBJ2-1, with D unclear. The germline CDR1 and CDR2 sequences are MGHRA and YSYEKL. The V end was cut by 4 bases, the J end by 4 bases, with 8 bases between. The CDR3 extends over 13 amino acids. The DNA of the CDR3 is TGCGCCAGCAGCCTAAGGTGTTACAATGAGCAGTTCTTC. Translating it yields CASSLRCYNEQFF.

The table lists this clone with a few counts. The rearrangement links TRBV20-1 to TRBJ2-1; 13 bases are a match to TRBD2. The CDR3 runs to 15 residues. V trimming: 5 bases; J trimming: 6 bases; junction bases outside the gene matches: 7. Looked up from germline, CDR1 is DFQATT and CDR2 is SNEGSKA (reference sequence). The CDR3 spells CSAAARLAGGNEQFF. In nucleotides, the CDR3 is TGCAGTGCTGCTGCCCGACTAGCGGGAGGCAATGAGCAGTTCTTC.

About this clone itself: A read error may produce the germline difference seen at one junction end. V and J are TRBV3-1 and TRBJ2-5; D gene uncertain. This CDR3 is 10 amino acids long. Per the germline V gene, CDR1 is LGHDT and CDR2 is YNNKEL (reference sequence). CDR3 sequence (DNA): TGTGCCAGCACCCAAGTGACCCAGTACTTC. This sequence encodes CASTQVTQYF.